The rows below give T cell receptor beta chains drawn from one sample of a study of blood T cell repertoires in COVID-19. Profiling relied on immunoSEQ multiplex PCR, and the TCRdb table lists in-frame clones only, not all of them. The data show some 140,000 clones, about 90% seen once. The sequenced sample consisted of peripheral blood. These receptors all stem from a man aged 45-65 years with acute or convalescent COVID-19. CDR3s include the opening cysteine and the closing phenylalanine or tryptophan. The D gene is left open where the match is weak. Clone size is shown for a subset of rows, as once, few, many or a class of expanded clone.

TRBV25-1	TRBD2	.	TRBJ2-3	CASPEGLAGGPGDTQYF	TGTGCCAGCCCGGAAGGGCTAGCGGGAGGGCCTGGAGATACGCAGTATTTT
TRBV27	TRBD2	.	TRBJ2-1	CASSFRAGGGWNEQFF	TGTGCCAGCAGTTTCCGAGCGGGAGGGGGGTGGAATGAGCAGTTCTTC
TRBV28	TRBD1	.	TRBJ2-2	CASKTGGTGELFF	TGTGCCAGCAAGACAGGGGGCACCGGGGAGCTGTTTTTT
TRBV3-1/TRBV3-2	.	.	TRBJ1-5	CASSQDVRNQPQHF	TGTGCCAGCAGCCAAGATGTCAGGAATCAGCCCCAGCATTTT
TRBV9	.	few	TRBJ2-2	CASSLVAEGAGELFF	TGTGCCAGCAGCCTGGTCGCAGAGGGGGCCGGGGAGCTGTTTTTT
TRBV30	.	.	TRBJ1-5	CAWSPWGEFQPQHF	TGTGCCTGGAGCCCCTGGGGGGAGTTTCAGCCCCAGCATTTT
TRBV7-9	.	.	TRBJ1-5	CASSLAKVRGNQPQHF	TGTGCCAGCAGCTTAGCTAAGGTGAGGGGCAATCAGCCCCAGCATTTT
TRBV27	.	.	TRBJ2-2	CASSPRGPGELFF	TGTGCCAGCAGTCCCCGCGGCCCCGGGGAGCTGTTTTTT
TRBV18	TRBD2	.	TRBJ2-1	CASSPGLAGNNEQFF	TGTGCCAGCTCACCGGGACTAGCGGGAAACAATGAGCAGTTCTTC
TRBV2	.	.	TRBJ2-1	CASSGSRGYNEQFF	TGTGCCAGCAGTGGGTCAAGGGGCTACAATGAGCAGTTCTTC
TRBV7-9	.	.	TRBJ2-1	CASSLLGLSGAYNEQFF	TGTGCCAGCAGCCTTCTGGGACTCTCTGGGGCTTACAATGAGCAGTTCTTC
TRBV4-1	.	.	TRBJ2-7	CASSLGDRLVPSYEQYF	TGCGCCAGCAGCCTGGGGGACAGACTAGTCCCTTCCTACGAGCAGTACTTC
TRBV6-2/TRBV6-3	TRBD1	.	TRBJ1-2	CASSYVQGARGYTF	TGTGCCAGCAGTTACGTACAGGGGGCTCGTGGCTACACCTTC
TRBV9	TRBD2	.	TRBJ2-1	CASSASGTSYNEQFF	TGTGCCAGCAGCGCCTCCGGGACTAGCTACAATGAGCAGTTCTTC
TRBV24-1	.	.	TRBJ1-5	CATSEIQGASNQPQHF	TGTGCCACCAGTGAAATACAGGGCGCTAGCAATCAGCCCCAGCATTTT
TRBV12-3/TRBV12-4	TRBD1	.	TRBJ1-2	CASRPTGTYGYTF	TGTGCCAGCAGACCGACAGGGACCTATGGCTACACCTTC
TRBV9	.	once	TRBJ2-7	CASSIGGSGTYEQYF	TGTGCCAGCAGCATTGGGGGCAGCGGGACCTACGAGCAGTACTTC
TRBV2	.	once	TRBJ2-5	CASSPGGETQYF	TGTGCCAGCAGCCCAGGAGGGGAGACCCAGTACTTC
TRBV11-3	.	.	TRBJ1-1	CASSFIKNTEAFF	TGTGCCAGCAGCTTTATTAAGAACACTGAAGCTTTCTTT
TRBV5-4	.	.	TRBJ1-1	CASSLATGWDTEAFF	TGTGCCAGCAGTCTTGCCACAGGTTGGGACACTGAAGCTTTCTTT
TRBV28	TRBD1	.	TRBJ1-4	CASSSTGAVMNGKLFF	TGTGCCAGCAGCTCTACAGGGGCTGTAATGAATGGAAAACTGTTTTTT
TRBV28	.	once	TRBJ1-2	CASSLYGGYTF	TGTGCCAGCAGTTTATACGGTGGCTACACCTTC
TRBV11-2	TRBD2	.	TRBJ2-3	CASSPSAQLAGLSTDTQYF	TGTGCCAGCAGCCCCTCCGCGCAACTAGCGGGATTAAGCACAGATACGCAGTATTTT
TRBV7-9	.	.	TRBJ1-1	CASSLESRVTEAFF	TGTGCCAGCAGCTTAGAGAGCAGGGTTACTGAAGCTTTCTTT
TRBV12-3/TRBV12-4	.	.	TRBJ2-2	CASSLRETGELFF	TGTGCCAGCAGTTTAAGGGAGACCGGGGAGCTGTTTTTT
TRBV11-2	TRBD1	.	TRBJ1-2	CASSLRLTPGQGAYGYTF	TGTGCCAGCAGCTTAAGACTCACTCCGGGACAGGGGGCGTATGGCTACACCTTC
TRBV5-1	TRBD1	few	TRBJ2-2	CASSWDRGELFF	TGCGCCAGCAGCTGGGACAGGGGGGAGCTGTTTTTT
TRBV27	TRBD2	.	TRBJ2-3	CASSFPPRGGLDTQYF	TGTGCCAGCAGTTTCCCTCCGCGGGGAGGGCTGGATACGCAGTATTTT
TRBV6-2/TRBV6-3	.	.	TRBJ2-3	CASSDEGVGDLAQYF	TGTGCCAGCAGCGACGAGGGGGTCGGGGACCTTGCGCAGTATTTT
TRBV9	.	.	TRBJ1-5	CAIDQPQHF	TGTGCCATAGATCAGCCCCAGCATTTT
TRBV18	.	.	TRBJ2-6	CASSPRTVSGANVLTF	TGTGCCAGCTCACCCCGGACAGTCTCTGGGGCCAACGTCCTGACTTTC
TRBV19	.	.	TRBJ1-2	CASRSLAGHGYTF	TGTGCCAGTAGGAGCCTGGCAGGGCATGGCTACACCTTC
TRBV27	TRBD1	.	TRBJ1-5	CASSWVTGVGQPQHF	TGTGCCAGCAGTTGGGTGACAGGGGTGGGCCAGCCCCAGCATTTT
TRBV21-1	.	.	TRBJ1-6	CARDRGRRSPLHF	TGTGCCAGGGACAGGGGGCGCAGATCACCCCTCCACTTT
TRBV14	TRBD2	.	TRBJ2-5	CASSPLAGWETQYF	TGTGCCAGCAGCCCCCTAGCGGGGTGGGAGACCCAGTACTTC
TRBV6-6	.	.	TRBJ2-3	CASSYASFGTDTQYF	TGTGCCAGCAGTTACGCTAGCTTTGGCACAGATACGCAGTATTTT
TRBV2	TRBD2	.	TRBJ2-1	CASSVAGGPGNEQFF	TGTGCCAGCAGTGTAGCGGGAGGGCCGGGTAATGAGCAGTTCTTC
TRBV28	.	few	TRBJ1-6	CASSQPGGTYNSPLHF	TGTGCCAGCAGCCAACCGGGGGGCACCTATAATTCACCCCTCCACTTT
TRBV7-2	TRBD2	.	TRBJ2-2	CASSLVGLVIGELFF	TGTGCCAGCAGCTTAGTGGGACTAGTGATCGGGGAGCTGTTTTTT
TRBV7-3	.	.	TRBJ1-6	CASSLTIGPPLHF	TGTGCCAGCAGCTTAACGATTGGGCCACCCCTCCACTTT
TRBV28	TRBD1	.	TRBJ1-5	CASSGTGGYNQPQHF	TGTGCCAGCAGCGGGACAGGGGGCTACAATCAGCCCCAGCATTTT
TRBV6-5	.	.	TRBJ2-7	CASSYGAGISYEQYF	TGTGCCAGCAGTTACGGGGCTGGGATCAGTTACGAGCAGTACTTC
TRBV6-4	TRBD1	.	TRBJ2-1	CASRGDREQFF	TGTGCCAGCAGAGGGGACAGAGAGCAGTTCTTC
TRBV11-2	.	.	TRBJ1-3	CASSRGQRGGSTIYF	TGTGCCAGCAGCCGAGGACAGCGGGGTGGAAGCACCATATATTTT
TRBV27	.	.	TRBJ1-5	CASSFRGNQPQHF	TGTGCCAGCAGTTTCAGGGGAAATCAGCCCCAGCATTTT
TRBV10-2	TRBD1	.	TRBJ2-1	CATRTGSYNEQFF	TGCGCCACCCGGACAGGCTCCTACAATGAGCAGTTCTTC
TRBV30	.	.	TRBJ1-3	CAWGRREISGNTIYF	TGTGCCTGGGGACGGCGGGAGATCTCTGGAAACACCATATATTTT
TRBV2	.	.	TRBJ2-2	CASSENFSPGTGELFF	TGTGCCAGCAGTGAAAATTTTAGCCCGGGTACCGGGGAGCTGTTTTTT
TRBV6-5	TRBD1	.	TRBJ1-6	CASTETGEGPLHF	TGTGCCAGCACCGAGACAGGGGAAGGACCCCTCCACTTT
TRBV9	.	once	TRBJ1-1	CASSLGQFFGTEAFF	TGTGCCAGCAGCCTCGGACAGTTTTTTGGCACTGAAGCTTTCTTT
TRBV10-3	.	.	TRBJ1-2	CAIAGRPYGYTF	TGTGCCATCGCAGGGAGGCCATATGGCTACACCTTC
TRBV19	.	.	TRBJ1-5	CASSIQGHQPQHF	TGTGCCAGTAGTATCCAGGGTCACCAGCCCCAGCATTTT
TRBV6-6	.	.	TRBJ1-5	CASSYPGQGGQPQHF	TGTGCCAGCAGTTACCCTGGGCAGGGAGGTCAGCCCCAGCATTTT